Following are 31 T cell receptor beta chains from one sample sequenced in a study of blood T cells in healthy people across ages. Sample-barcoded 5' priming and a J-beta primer mix drove a second PCR of roughly 6 to 12 cycles. From the 5' RACE reads, TCRdb called clonotypes with MiXCR, one entry per CDR3 protein. The sample lists more than 800,000 distinct CDR3 sequences, roughly 26% occurring once. The sequenced sample consisted of blood. Source of these receptors: a woman over 75 in good health.

This sequence joins TRBV20-1 and TRBJ2-3; TRBD1 aligns across 8 bases. With V trimmed by 3 bases and J by 0 bases, 5 bases remained unmatched. Germline values: CDR1 DFQATT, CDR2 SNEGSKA (reference sequence). The CDR3 contains 15 residues. CDR3 residues: CSARDRVLSTDTQYF. The DNA for the CDR3 is TGCAGTGCTAGGGACAGGGTTTTAAGCACAGATACGCAGTATTTT.

This clonotype was observed once. The gene calls are TRBV7-2 and TRBJ2-5; 9 bases are a match to TRBD1. The DNA end favors TRBJ2-7, so the J call may be wrong. Germline CDR1 reads SGHTA; CDR2 reads FQGNSA. This CDR3 contains 16 residues. In nucleotides, the CDR3 is TGTGCCAGCAGCTTAGCCTGGGGGACAGGGAGCCGCGAGCAGTACTTC. The encoded protein is CASSLAWGTGSREQYF.

The sample holds a few counts of this clonotype. The genes are TRBV4-1 and TRBJ2-3; a possible D gene is TRBD1 (7 bases). Germline CDR1 is MGHRA and CDR2 is YSYEKL. V lost 5 bases and J lost 4, with 22 bases in between. The CDR3 length is 17 residues. The CDR3 is CASSIPRDQGGADTQYF. The CDR3, as DNA: TGCGCCAGCAGCATACCCCGGGACCAGGGGGGTGCAGATACGCAGTATTTT.

This clonotype was found many times. This chain joins TRBV7-2 and TRBJ1-1; perhaps TRBD1 as D (5 bases). CDR3 length equals 14 residues. V was trimmed by 1 base and J by 4 bases, leaving 10 bases between them. From germline, CDR1 is SGHTA and CDR2 FQGNSA. The CDR3 DNA sequence: TGTGCCAGCAGCTTAGAACAGGTCCCCACTGAAGCTTTCTTT. This sequence encodes CASSLEQVPTEAFF.

This clonotype was seen repeatedly, ten times or more. The genes are TRBV5-6 and TRBJ1-2, with TRBD1 matching 9 bases. In germline, CDR1 is SGHDT, CDR2 YYEEEE. The CDR3 is 14 residues long. The J segment lost 0 bases and the V segment lost 5 bases, leaving 2 bases of the junction unmatched. In DNA form, the CDR3 reads TGTGCCAGCAGTCGACAGGGGGCTAACTATGGCTACACCTTC. Translating it yields CASSRQGANYGYTF.

This clonotype occurred many times. The V and J genes are TRBV18 and TRBJ2-1; the match to TRBD2 covers 15 bases. The CDR3 spans 19 residues. V trimming: 0 bases; J trimming: 4 bases; junction bases outside the gene matches: 7. Germline V gene lookup returns CDR1 KGHSH and CDR2 LQKENI. The CDR3 bases are TGTGCCAGCTCACCACCGGGGACTAGCGGGGGGCCACCGTACAATGAGCAGTTCTTC. Its protein product is CASSPPGTSGGPPYNEQFF.

This clonotype appeared a single time. A read error may be the cause here, since a much bigger clone is one base away. This chain uses TRBV5-1 with TRBJ2-5; D gene uncertain. The end of the DNA aligns better with TRBJ2-1, so the J call may be wrong. From germline, CDR1 is SGHRS and CDR2 YFSETQ. The CDR3 sequence is 15 residues long. CDR3 DNA sequence: TGCGCCAGCAGCCCTACAACTGCCTACCAAGAGACCCAGTTCTTC. Translating gives CASSPTTAYQETQFF.

This chain's CDR3 is CATSRELRSSDTQYF. Here the CDR3 DNA reads TGTGCCACCAGCAGAGAACTAAGAAGTTCTGATACGCAGTATTTT. The chain is built from TRBV15 and TRBJ2-3, with D uncertain. The CDR3 is made up of 15 amino acids. Deletions cut 0 bases from V and 6 bases from J, with 13 bases between. Germline V CDR1 and CDR2: LNHNV, YYDKDF (reference sequence).

This clonotype was recorded many times. The chain is built from TRBV2 and TRBJ2-5; TRBD2 matches 14 bases. This CDR3 region has 14 residues. Germline CDR1 reads SNHLY; CDR2 reads FYNNEI. With V trimmed by 8 bases and J by 3 bases, 2 bases remained unmatched. This CDR3 is CASGLAGGKETQYF. CDR3 DNA sequence: TGTGCCAGCGGACTAGCGGGGGGCAAAGAGACCCAGTACTTC.

This clonotype was recorded many times. This chain links TRBV20-1 with TRBJ2-5, with no clear D. Germline values: CDR1 DFQATT, CDR2 SNEGSKA (reference sequence). CDR3 length: 11 amino acids. V was trimmed by 5 bases and J by 2 bases, leaving 6 bases between them. The CDR3 DNA sequence: TGCAGTGCTCCCAGGCAAGAGACCCAGTACTTC. The encoded protein is CSAPRQETQYF.

This clonotype was recorded a few times. A much more abundant neighbour one base away suggests this may be a read error. The J gene is TRBJ2-5, the V gene TRBV6-5; 9 bases are shared with TRBD2. Germline CDR1 and CDR2: MNHEY and SVGAGI. This CDR3 is 15 amino acids long. Unmatched junction bases numbered 16, after V lost 6 bases and J lost 11 bases. The CDR3 nucleotides are TGTGCCAGCAGCGCCGGGACTAGCCTTTCGGGTGAGCAGTACTTC. This translates into CASSAGTSLSGEQYF.

The chain couples TRBV7-2 to TRBJ2-1, with TRBD2 identical over 7 bases. Germline CDR1 SGHTA, CDR2 FQGNSA. V shed 3 bases, J shed 10 bases, and the junction held 6 bases outside the gene matches. CDR3 length: 13 amino acids. The DNA of the CDR3 is TGTGCCAGCAGCTTGGAGCGGGATACCGAGCAGTTCTTC. It codes for CASSLERDTEQFF.

The genes are TRBV12-3 or TRBV12-4 and TRBJ2-3, with 10 bases identical to TRBD1. V shed 5 bases and J 4 bases; nucleotides not matched to a gene: 6. The CDR3 consists of 15 residues. The CDR3 reads CASSPRDRGADTQYF. CDR3 in DNA: TGTGCCAGCAGTCCCCGGGACAGGGGAGCAGATACGCAGTATTTT.

Regarding this clonotype: A much larger clone differs by one base, so this may be a read error. The chain uses TRBV5-1 and TRBJ2-1, with TRBD2 matching over 12 bases. The CDR3 consists of 17 residues. CDR1 and CDR2 from the germline V gene are SGHRS and YFSETQ. V lost 3 bases and J lost 13; bases outside the gene matches: 17. CDR3 sequence reads: CASSSLTSGGTGETQFF. CDR3 bases: TGCGCCAGCAGCTCCTTGACTAGCGGGGGCACGGGGGAGACCCAGTTCTTC.

With respect to this clonotype: This may arise from a read error, as a much more abundant clone is one base away. J is TRBJ2-7 and V is TRBV20-1; 7 nucleotides line up with TRBD2. Germline V gene lookup returns CDR1 DFQATT and CDR2 SNEGSKA (reference sequence). V trimming: 1 base; J trimming: 10 bases; junction bases outside the gene matches: 10. This CDR3 spans 13 amino acids. The CDR3 DNA reads TGCAGTGCTAGAGCTAGCGGCCCTGAGATCCAGTACTTC. It encodes CSARASGPEIQYF.

This clonotype was picked up many times. With a much larger clone just one base away, this may be a read error. V usage is TRBV4-3 and J usage is TRBJ2-7; possible D gene TRBD2, 5 bases. The V end was cut by 4 bases, the J end by 3 bases, with 16 bases between. CDR3 length: 15 amino acids. CDR1 is LGHNA and CDR2 is YSLEER in the germline V gene. CDR3 sequence reads: CASSPLPPAGYEQYF. As DNA, the CDR3 is TGCGCCAGCAGCCCGTTGCCACCGGCGGGCTACGAGCAGTACTTC.

This chain uses TRBV24-1 with TRBJ2-7; D ambiguous. CDR3 size: 12 residues. Trimming took off 4 bases at V and 4 bases at J, with 7 bases between the two ends. The germline gives CDR1 KGHDR, CDR2 SFDVKD. The CDR3: CATSERGYEQYF. DNA of the CDR3: TGTGCCACCAGTGAACGAGGATACGAGCAGTACTTC.

This clonotype has just a few counts. This chain joins TRBV6-2 or TRBV6-3 and TRBJ1-4; D is uncertain. Per germline, CDR1 MNHEY and CDR2 SVGEGT. V lost 5 bases and J 8 bases, leaving 12 bases between the germline ends. The CDR3 consists of 13 residues. Here the CDR3 reads CASSGPRWEKLFF. For the CDR3, the DNA is TGTGCCAGCAGTGGGCCGCGTTGGGAAAAACTGTTTTTT.

V gene TRBV6-2 or TRBV6-3 combines with J gene TRBJ1-2, with 7 bases that match TRBD1. The J segment lost 8 bases and the V segment lost 6 bases, leaving 3 bases of the junction unmatched. This CDR3 has 11 amino acids. Looked up from germline, CDR1 is MNHEY and CDR2 is SVGEGT. The chain's CDR3 is CASSDRVGYTF. As DNA, the CDR3 is TGTGCCAGCAGCGACAGGGTAGGCTACACCTTC.

The CDR3 sequence is CASSQSGTSGGASTGELFF. The DNA of the CDR3 is TGTGCCAGCAGCCAGTCCGGGACTAGCGGGGGGGCAAGCACCGGGGAGCTGTTTTTT. The rearrangement joins TRBV3-1 to TRBJ2-2; 16 bases fit TRBD2. V shed 3 bases and J 4 bases; nucleotides not matched to a gene: 8. CDR1 and CDR2 from the germline V gene are LGHDT and YNNKEL (reference sequence). The CDR3 consists of 19 residues.

The chain is built from TRBV6-2 or TRBV6-3 and TRBJ2-5; D is possibly TRBD1 or TRBD2 (5 bases each). The germline V gene encodes CDR1 MNHEY and CDR2 SVGEGT. The length of the CDR3 is 12 residues. The germline V and J ends were trimmed by 5 bases and 11 bases, with 15 bases remaining between them. The CDR3 DNA sequence: TGTGCCAGCAGTAAGAGGGGAAATGAGCAGTACTTC. Translating gives CASSKRGNEQYF.

In this sample, this clonotype turned up a few times. Given a much more abundant clone one base away, this may be a read error. In nucleotides, the CDR3 is TGCAGTGCTAGCCCAACAGGGGGGTCCTACAATGAGCAGTACTTC. Encoded protein: CSASPTGGSYNEQYF. The chain joins TRBV20-1 to TRBJ2-1, with TRBD1 matching 8 bases. Judging by the DNA end, TRBJ2-7 fits better; the J call may be wrong. Per germline, CDR1 DFQATT and CDR2 SNEGSKA (reference sequence). The length of the CDR3 is 15 residues.

This clonotype was seen only a few times. The chain uses TRBV27 and TRBJ1-5; the match to TRBD1 covers 8 bases. The CDR3 extends over 16 amino acids. Per the germline V gene, CDR1 is MNHEY and CDR2 is SMNVEV (reference sequence). V shed 6 bases, J shed 4 bases, and the junction held 11 bases outside the gene matches. The CDR3 nucleotides read TGTGCCAGCAGCCCGAGAGACAGGGGTCGGAATCAGCCCCAGCATTTT. Encoded protein: CASSPRDRGRNQPQHF.

This clonotype has a count of ten or more. V is TRBV20-1 and J is TRBJ2-7, with D perhaps TRBD1 or TRBD2 (6 bases each). With 6 bases removed from V and 1 base from J, the gap between germline ends came to 16 bases. Germline lookup yields CDR1 DFQATT and CDR2 SNEGSKA (reference sequence). This CDR3 region has 14 residues. DNA for the CDR3: TGCAGTGCCCAAGGGGGGACGGGGTCCTACGAGCAGTACTTC. This codes for CSAQGGTGSYEQYF.

The genes are TRBV4-1 and TRBJ2-7, with D uncertain. Trimming pared 1 base from V and 1 base from J, leaving 8 bases between. From germline, CDR1 is MGHRA and CDR2 YSYEKL. The CDR3 has 14 amino acids. The CDR3 is CASSQGHSSYEQYF. The CDR3 DNA sequence: TGCGCCAGCAGCCAAGGTCACAGTTCCTACGAGCAGTACTTC.

The V call is TRBV29-1, the J call TRBJ1-4; 7 bases line up with TRBD1. Germline V CDR1 and CDR2: SQVTM, ANQGSEA. V shed 6 bases and J 6 bases; nucleotides not matched to a gene: 4. The CDR3 consists of 12 residues. CDR3: CSVGQSHEKLFF. Written as DNA, the CDR3 is TGCAGCGTGGGACAGTCGCATGAAAAACTGTTTTTT.

About this clonotype: With a much larger clone just one base away, this may be a read error. V is TRBV5-1 and J is TRBJ2-3; unclear D gene. V was cut by 4 bases and J by 2 bases, with 11 bases left in between. The CDR3 loop spans 14 amino acids. Germline V gene lookup returns CDR1 SGHRS and CDR2 YFSETQ. CDR3 bases: TGCGCCAGCAGCAAGGGCCAACACACAGATACGCAGTATTTT. It translates to CASSKGQHTDTQYF. The complete variable domain, with remaining parts taken from reference TRBV5-1 and TRBJ2-3, reads KAGVTQTPRYLIKTRGQQVTLSCSPISGHRSVSWYQQTPGQGLQFLFEYFSETQRNKGNFPGRFSGRQFSNSRSEMNVSTLELGDSALYLCASSKGQHTDTQYFGPGTRLTVL.

This clonotype was observed many times. This rearrangement joins TRBV21-1 to TRBJ2-3. TRBV21-1 is designated a pseudogene. The CDR3 length is 16 residues. DNA for the CDR3: TGTGCCAGCAGCACCCGACGACCTCCTAGCACAGATACGCAGTATTTT. Protein product: CASSTRRPPSTDTQYF.

This clonotype was observed at least ten times. J is TRBJ2-3 and V is TRBV5-1; 8 nucleotides match TRBD1. After removal of 4 bases from V and 5 bases from J, the junction contained 9 bases not matched to a gene. The V gene's germline CDR1 is SGHRS and CDR2 YFSETQ. The CDR3 is made up of 15 amino acids. CDR3 DNA sequence: TGCGCCAGCAGCCTCCGGACAGGGTCAAGAGATACGCAGTATTTT. Translated: CASSLRTGSRDTQYF.

As regards this clonotype: This sequence may be a read error, since a much larger clone differs from it by one base. This chain uses TRBV6-5 with TRBJ2-1, with a tentative D call TRBD1 (5 bases). CDR1 is MNHEY and CDR2 is SVGAGI in the germline V gene. The CDR3 is 15 residues long. CDR3 DNA sequence: TGTGCCAGCAGTTACGACTTTTACCTGGACAATGGGCAGTTCTTC. Its protein is CASSYDFYLDNGQFF.

This clonotype occurred many times. V is TRBV5-1 and J is TRBJ2-5; no clear D gene. Germline loops: CDR1 SGHRS, CDR2 YFSETQ. The CDR3 spans 14 residues. Trimming took 1 base from V and 5 from J, leaving 12 bases between them. Here the CDR3 reads CASSLLYPAETQYF. The DNA for the CDR3 is TGCGCCAGCAGCTTGCTTTACCCAGCGGAGACCCAGTACTTC.